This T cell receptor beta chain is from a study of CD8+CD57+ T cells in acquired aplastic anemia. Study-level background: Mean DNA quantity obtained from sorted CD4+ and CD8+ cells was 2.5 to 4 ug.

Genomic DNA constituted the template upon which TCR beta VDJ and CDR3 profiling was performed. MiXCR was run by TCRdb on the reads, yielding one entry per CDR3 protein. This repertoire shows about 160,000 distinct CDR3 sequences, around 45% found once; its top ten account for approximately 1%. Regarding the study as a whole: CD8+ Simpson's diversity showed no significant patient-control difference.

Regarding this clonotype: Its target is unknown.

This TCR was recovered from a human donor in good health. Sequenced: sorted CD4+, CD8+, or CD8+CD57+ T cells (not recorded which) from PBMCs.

CDR3 nucleotide sequence: TGCAGTGCTAGATCGAGCGGACCATACCAAGAGACCCAGTACTTC. Protein product: CSARSSGPYQETQYF. The genes are TRBV20-1 and TRBJ2-5; TRBD2 might be the D (5 bases). Trimming took 2 bases from V and 0 from J, leaving 13 bases between them. The CDR3 has 15 amino acids. CDR1 is DFQATT and CDR2 is SNEGSKA in the germline V gene (reference sequence).